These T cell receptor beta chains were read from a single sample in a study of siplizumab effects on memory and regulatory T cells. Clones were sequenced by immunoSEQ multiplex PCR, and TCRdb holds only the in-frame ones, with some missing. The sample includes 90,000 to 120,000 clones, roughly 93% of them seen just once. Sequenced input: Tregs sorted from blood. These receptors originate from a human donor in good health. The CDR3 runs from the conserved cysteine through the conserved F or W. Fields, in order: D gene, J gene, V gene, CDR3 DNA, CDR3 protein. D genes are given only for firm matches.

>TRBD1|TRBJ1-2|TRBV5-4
TGTGCCAGCAGCTTGGGACAGGGGGCGGGCTATGGCTACACCTTC
CASSLGQGAGYGYTF
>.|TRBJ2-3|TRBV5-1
TGCGCCAGCAGCGGGAGCATTAGGGGGGGAACAGATACGCAGTATTTT
CASSGSIRGGTDTQYF
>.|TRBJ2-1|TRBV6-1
TGTGCCAGCAGTGAATTCTCGGGGTTTATCGGGAATGAGCAGTTCTTC
CASSEFSGFIGNEQFF
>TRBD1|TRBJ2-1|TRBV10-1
TGCGCCAGCAGCCGCCGGGACAGACCCAATGAGCAGTTCTTC
CASSRRDRPNEQFF
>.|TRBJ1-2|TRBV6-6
TGTGCCAGCAGTTACTTGGGGGGGCGTGAGGACTATGGCTACACCTTC
CASSYLGGREDYGYTF
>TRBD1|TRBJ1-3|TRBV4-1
TGCGCCAGCAGGGGGGACAGGGCTGGAAACACCATATATTTT
CASRGDRAGNTIYF
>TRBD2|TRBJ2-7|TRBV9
TGTGCCAGCAGCCCCCTAACTAGCGGGAGCTCCTACGAGCAGTACTTC
CASSPLTSGSSYEQYF
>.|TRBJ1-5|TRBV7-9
TGTGCCAGCACTTTGACAGAGAATCAGCCCCAGCATTTT
CASTLTENQPQHF
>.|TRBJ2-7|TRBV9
TGTGCCAGCAGCGTAGGGGTCAGCCACGAGCAGTACTTC
CASSVGVSHEQYF
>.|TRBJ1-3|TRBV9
TGTGCCAGCAGCGTAGGGGCAGGGAGTCGAAACACCATATATTTT
CASSVGAGSRNTIYF
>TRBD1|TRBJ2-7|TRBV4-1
TGCGCCAGCAGCCGCCGCTTGGACAGGGGGTTCTCCAGGTCATACGAGCAGTACTTC
CASSRRLDRGFSRSYEQYF
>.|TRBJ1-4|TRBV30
TGTGCCTGCGATATCGGACAGCGAGCAACTAATGAAAAACTGTTTTTT
CACDIGQRATNEKLFF
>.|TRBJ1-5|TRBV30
TGTGCCTGGGGCAGAGATAGCAATCAGCCCCAGCATTTT
CAWGRDSNQPQHF
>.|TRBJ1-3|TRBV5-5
TGTGCCAGCAGCGGCCGCGTGGGGCACTCTGGAAACACCATATATTTT
CASSGRVGHSGNTIYF